This TCR beta chain is from a study of blood T cell repertoires in COVID-19. Germline V gene lookup returns CDR1 MNHEY and CDR2 SVGAGI. CDR3 length: 14 amino acids. V lost 11 bases and J lost 4; bases outside the gene matches: 6. Repertoires were generated with immunoSEQ multiplex PCR, while TCRdb's copy carries only in-frame clones and drops some. The sample records 500,000 or so clones, about nine tenths being singletons. This chain uses TRBV6-5 with TRBJ2-3; TRBD2 aligns across 13 bases. The sequencing sample was made of PBMCs or T cells enriched from blood (not recorded which). This receptor was identified in a woman aged 18-29 years who had recovered from COVID-19. The CDR3 sequence: CACRTSGGPDTQYF. The CDR3 nucleotides read TGTGCCTGTAGGACTAGCGGGGGTCCAGATACGCAGTATTTT.